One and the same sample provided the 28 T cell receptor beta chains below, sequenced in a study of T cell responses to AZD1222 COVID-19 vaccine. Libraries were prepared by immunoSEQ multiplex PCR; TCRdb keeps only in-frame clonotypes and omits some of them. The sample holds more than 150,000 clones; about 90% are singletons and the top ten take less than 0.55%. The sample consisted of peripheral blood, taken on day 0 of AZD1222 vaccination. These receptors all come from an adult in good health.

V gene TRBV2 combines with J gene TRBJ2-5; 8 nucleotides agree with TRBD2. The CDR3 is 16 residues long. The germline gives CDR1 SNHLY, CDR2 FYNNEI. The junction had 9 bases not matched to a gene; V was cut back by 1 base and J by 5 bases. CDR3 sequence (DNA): TGTGCCAGCAGTGAAGAGGTCGGGCTAGCGGGTGAGACCCAGTACTTC. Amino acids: CASSEEVGLAGETQYF. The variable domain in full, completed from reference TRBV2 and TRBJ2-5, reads EPEVTQTPSHQVTQMGQEVILRCVPISNHLYFYWYRQILGQKVEFLVSFYNNEISEKSEIFDDQFSVERPDGSNFTLKIRSTKLEDSAMYFCASSEEVGLAGETQYFGPGTRLLVL.

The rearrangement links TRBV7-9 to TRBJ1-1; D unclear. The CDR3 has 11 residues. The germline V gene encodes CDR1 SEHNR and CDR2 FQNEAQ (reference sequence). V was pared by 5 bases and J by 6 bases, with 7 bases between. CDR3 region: CASSPRAEAFF. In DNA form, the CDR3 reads TGTGCCAGCAGCCCTCGCGCTGAAGCTTTCTTT.

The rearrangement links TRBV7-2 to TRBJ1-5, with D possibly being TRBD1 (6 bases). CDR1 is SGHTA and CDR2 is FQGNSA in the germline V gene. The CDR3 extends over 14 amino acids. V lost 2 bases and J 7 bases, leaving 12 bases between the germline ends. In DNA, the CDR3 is TGTGCCAGCAGCTTATACGGGGGGCTCCAGCCCCAGCATTTT. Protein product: CASSLYGGLQPQHF.

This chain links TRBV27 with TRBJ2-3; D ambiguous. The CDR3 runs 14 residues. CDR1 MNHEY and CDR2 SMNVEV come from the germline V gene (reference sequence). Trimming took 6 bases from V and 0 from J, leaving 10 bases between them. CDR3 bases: TGTGCCAGCAGGAAAGCCGTCAGCACAGATACGCAGTATTTT. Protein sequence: CASRKAVSTDTQYF.

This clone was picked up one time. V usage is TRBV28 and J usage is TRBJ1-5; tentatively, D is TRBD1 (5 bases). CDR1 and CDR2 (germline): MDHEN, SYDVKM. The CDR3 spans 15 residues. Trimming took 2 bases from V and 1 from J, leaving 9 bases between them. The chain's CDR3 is CASSLGGRSNQPQHF. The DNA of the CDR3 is TGTGCCAGCAGTTTAGGGGGGAGAAGCAATCAGCCCCAGCATTTT.

CDR3 loop: CASSLGSVETQYF. The CDR3 coding sequence is TGTGCCAGCAGCTTAGGGTCCGTGGAGACCCAGTACTTC. The chain employs TRBV7-2 and TRBJ2-5; D remains ambiguous. The V end lost 1 base, the J end lost 5 bases, and 8 bases lay between the germline ends. CDR3 size: 13 residues. CDR1 and CDR2 (germline): SGHTA, FQGNSA.

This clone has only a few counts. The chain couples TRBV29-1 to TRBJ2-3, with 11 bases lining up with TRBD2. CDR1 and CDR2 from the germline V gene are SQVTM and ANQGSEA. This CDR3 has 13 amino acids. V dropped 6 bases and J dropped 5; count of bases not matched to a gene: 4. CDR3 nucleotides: TGCAGCGTGGTAGCGGGAGGGCAAGATACGCAGTATTTT. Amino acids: CSVVAGGQDTQYF.

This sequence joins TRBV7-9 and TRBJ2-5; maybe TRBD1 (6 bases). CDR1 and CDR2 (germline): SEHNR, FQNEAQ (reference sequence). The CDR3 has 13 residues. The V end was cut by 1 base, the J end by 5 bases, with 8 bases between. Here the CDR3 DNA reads TGTGCCAGCAGCTTAGACCAGGGGGAGACCCAGTACTTC. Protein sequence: CASSLDQGETQYF.

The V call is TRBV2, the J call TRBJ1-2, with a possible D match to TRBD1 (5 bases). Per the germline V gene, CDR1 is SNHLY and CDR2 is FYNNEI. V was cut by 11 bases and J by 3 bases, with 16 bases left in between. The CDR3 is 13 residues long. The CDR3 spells CAGTQHHDYGYTF. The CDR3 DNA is TGTGCCGGGACTCAGCACCATGACTATGGCTACACCTTC.

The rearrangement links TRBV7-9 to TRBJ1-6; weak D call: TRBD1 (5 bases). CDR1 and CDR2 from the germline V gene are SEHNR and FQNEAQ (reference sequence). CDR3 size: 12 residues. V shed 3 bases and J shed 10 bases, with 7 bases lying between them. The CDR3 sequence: CASSLGRSPLHF. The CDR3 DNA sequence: TGTGCCAGCAGCTTGGGACGGTCACCCCTCCACTTT.

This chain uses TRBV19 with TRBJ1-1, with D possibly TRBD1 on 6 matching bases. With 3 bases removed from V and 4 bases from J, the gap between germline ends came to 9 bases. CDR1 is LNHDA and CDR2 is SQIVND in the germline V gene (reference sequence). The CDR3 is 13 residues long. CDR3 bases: TGTGCCAGTAGTATGGGGGGCCCCACTGAAGCTTTCTTT. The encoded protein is CASSMGGPTEAFF.

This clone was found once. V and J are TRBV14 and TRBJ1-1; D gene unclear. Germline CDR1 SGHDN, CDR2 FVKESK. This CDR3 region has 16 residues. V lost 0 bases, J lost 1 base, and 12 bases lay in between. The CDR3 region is CASSQEGMDRNTEAFF. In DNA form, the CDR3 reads TGTGCCAGCAGCCAAGAAGGGATGGACCGGAACACTGAAGCTTTCTTT. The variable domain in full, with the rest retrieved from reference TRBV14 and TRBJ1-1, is EAGVTQFPSHSVIEKGQTVTLRCDPISGHDNLYWYRRVMGKEIKFLLHFVKESKQDESGMPNNRFLAERTGGTYSTLKVQPAELEDSGVYFCASSQEGMDRNTEAFFGQGTRLTVV.

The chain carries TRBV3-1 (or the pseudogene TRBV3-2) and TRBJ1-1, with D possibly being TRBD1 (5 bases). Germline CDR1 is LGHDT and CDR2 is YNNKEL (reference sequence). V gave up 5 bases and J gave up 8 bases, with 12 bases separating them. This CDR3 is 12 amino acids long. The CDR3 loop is CASSYGRGEAFF. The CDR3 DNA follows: TGTGCCAGCAGCTACGGACGGGGGGAAGCTTTCTTT.

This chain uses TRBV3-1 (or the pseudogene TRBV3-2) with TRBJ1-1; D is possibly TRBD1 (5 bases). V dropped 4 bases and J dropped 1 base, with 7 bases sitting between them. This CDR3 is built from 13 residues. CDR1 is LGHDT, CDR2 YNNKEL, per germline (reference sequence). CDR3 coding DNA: TGTGCCAGCAGCCTGACAGCGAACACTGAAGCTTTCTTT. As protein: CASSLTANTEAFF.

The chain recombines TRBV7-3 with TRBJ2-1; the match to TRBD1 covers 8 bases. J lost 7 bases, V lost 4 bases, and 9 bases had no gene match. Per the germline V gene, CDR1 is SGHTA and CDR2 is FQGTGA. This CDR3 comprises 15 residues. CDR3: CASSYGQGRKNEQFF. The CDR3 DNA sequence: TGTGCCAGCAGCTACGGACAGGGAAGAAAGAATGAGCAGTTCTTC.

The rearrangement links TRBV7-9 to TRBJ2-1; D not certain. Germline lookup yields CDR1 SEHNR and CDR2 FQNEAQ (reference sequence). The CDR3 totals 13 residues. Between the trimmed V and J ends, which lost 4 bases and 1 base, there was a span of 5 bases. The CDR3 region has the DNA TGTGCCAGCAGCTCCCAGTCCTACAATGAGCAGTTCTTC. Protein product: CASSSQSYNEQFF.

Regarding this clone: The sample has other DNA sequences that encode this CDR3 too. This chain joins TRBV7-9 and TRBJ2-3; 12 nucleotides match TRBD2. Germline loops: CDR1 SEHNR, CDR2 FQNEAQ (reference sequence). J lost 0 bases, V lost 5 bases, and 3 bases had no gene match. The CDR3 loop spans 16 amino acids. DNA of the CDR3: TGTGCCAGCAGCACAGGACTAGCGGGGAGCACAGATACGCAGTATTTT. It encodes CASSTGLAGSTDTQYF.

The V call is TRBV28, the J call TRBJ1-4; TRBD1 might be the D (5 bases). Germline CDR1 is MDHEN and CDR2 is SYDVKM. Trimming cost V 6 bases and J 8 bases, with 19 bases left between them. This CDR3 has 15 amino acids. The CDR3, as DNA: TGTGCCAGCAGCCGTAATCTCGGGGCACCAGAAAAACTGTTTTTT. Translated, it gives CASSRNLGAPEKLFF.

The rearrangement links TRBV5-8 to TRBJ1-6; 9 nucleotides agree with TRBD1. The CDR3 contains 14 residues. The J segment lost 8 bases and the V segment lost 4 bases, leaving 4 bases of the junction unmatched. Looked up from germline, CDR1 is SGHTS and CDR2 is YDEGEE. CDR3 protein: CASSPGQGDSPLHF. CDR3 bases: TGTGCCAGCAGCCCGGGACAGGGAGATTCACCCCTCCACTTT.

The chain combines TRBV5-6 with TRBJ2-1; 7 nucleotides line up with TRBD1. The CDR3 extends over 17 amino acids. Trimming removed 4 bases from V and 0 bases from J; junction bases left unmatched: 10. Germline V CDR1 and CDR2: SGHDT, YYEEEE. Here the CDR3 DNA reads TGTGCCAGCAGCACGGAAGCAGGGGGTAGCTCCTACAATGAGCAGTTCTTC. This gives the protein CASSTEAGGSSYNEQFF. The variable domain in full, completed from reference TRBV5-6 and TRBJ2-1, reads DAGVTQSPTHLIKTRGQQVTLRCSPKSGHDTVSWYQQALGQGPQFIFQYYEEEERQRGNFPDRFSGHQFPNYSSELNVNALLLGDSALYLCASSTEAGGSSYNEQFFGPGTRLTVL.

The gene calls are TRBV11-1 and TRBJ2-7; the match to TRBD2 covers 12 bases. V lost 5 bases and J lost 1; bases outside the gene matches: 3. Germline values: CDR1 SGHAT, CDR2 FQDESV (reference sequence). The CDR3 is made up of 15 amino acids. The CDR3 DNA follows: TGTGCCAGCAGCCTCGGGACTAGCGGGTCCTACGAGCAGTACTTC. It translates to CASSLGTSGSYEQYF.

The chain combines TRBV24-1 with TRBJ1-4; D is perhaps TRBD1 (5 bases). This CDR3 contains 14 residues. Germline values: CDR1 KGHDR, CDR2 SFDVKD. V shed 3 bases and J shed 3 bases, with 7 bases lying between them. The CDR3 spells CATSDRGANEKLFF. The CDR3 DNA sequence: TGTGCCACCAGTGATCGGGGGGCTAATGAAAAACTGTTTTTT.

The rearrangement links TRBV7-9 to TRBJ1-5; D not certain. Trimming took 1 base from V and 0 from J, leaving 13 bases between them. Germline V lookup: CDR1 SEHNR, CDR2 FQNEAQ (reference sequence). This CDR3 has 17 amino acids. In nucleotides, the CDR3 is TGTGCCAGCAGCTTAGGGGGTATACAGATTAGCAATCAGCCCCAGCATTTT. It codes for CASSLGGIQISNQPQHF.

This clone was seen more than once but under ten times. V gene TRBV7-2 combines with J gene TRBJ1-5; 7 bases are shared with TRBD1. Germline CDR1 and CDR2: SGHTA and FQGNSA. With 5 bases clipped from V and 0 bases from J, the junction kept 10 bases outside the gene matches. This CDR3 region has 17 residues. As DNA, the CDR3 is TGTGCCAGCAGCCTACGGGGACAGAGTAATAGCAATCAGCCCCAGCATTTT. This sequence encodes CASSLRGQSNSNQPQHF.

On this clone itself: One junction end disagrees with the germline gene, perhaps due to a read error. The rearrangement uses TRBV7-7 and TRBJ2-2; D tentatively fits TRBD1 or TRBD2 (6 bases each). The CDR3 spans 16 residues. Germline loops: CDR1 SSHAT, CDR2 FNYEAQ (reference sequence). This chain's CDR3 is CASSQGRLVDPGELFF. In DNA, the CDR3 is TGTGCTAGCAGCCAGGGGCGACTAGTGGACCCCGGGGAGCTGTTTTTT. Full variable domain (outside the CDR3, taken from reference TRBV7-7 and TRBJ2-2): GAGVSQSPRYKVTKRGQDVTLRCDPISSHATLYWYQQALGQGPEFLTYFNYEAQPDKSGLPSDRFSAERPEGSISTLTIQRTEQRDSAMYRCASSQGRLVDPGELFFGEGSRLTVL.

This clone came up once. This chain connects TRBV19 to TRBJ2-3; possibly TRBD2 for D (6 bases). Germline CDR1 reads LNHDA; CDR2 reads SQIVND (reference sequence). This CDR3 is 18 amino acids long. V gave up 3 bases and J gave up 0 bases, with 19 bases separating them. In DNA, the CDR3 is TGTGCCAGTAGTATCCGTAGATATAGCGGCTCTAGCACAGATACGCAGTATTTT. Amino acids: CASSIRRYSGSSTDTQYF.

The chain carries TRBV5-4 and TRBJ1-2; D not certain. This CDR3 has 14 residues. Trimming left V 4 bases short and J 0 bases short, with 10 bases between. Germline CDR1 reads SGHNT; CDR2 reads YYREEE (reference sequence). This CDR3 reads CASSTVQTNYGYTF. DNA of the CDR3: TGTGCCAGCAGCACCGTCCAAACTAACTATGGCTACACCTTC.

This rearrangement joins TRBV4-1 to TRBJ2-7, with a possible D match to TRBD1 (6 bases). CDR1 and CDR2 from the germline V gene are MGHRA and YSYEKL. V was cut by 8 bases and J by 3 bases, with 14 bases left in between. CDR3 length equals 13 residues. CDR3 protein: CASGKDRDYEQYF. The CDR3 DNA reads TGCGCCAGCGGAAAGGACAGAGACTACGAGCAGTACTTC.